This T cell receptor beta chain was found in a study of blood T cell repertoires in COVID-19. Study at large: In each case, the material was cDNA or gDNA derived from T cells, B-cell-depleted T cells, or PBMCs.

With V trimmed by 4 bases and J by 2 bases, 5 bases remained unmatched. CDR1 is MDHEN, CDR2 SYDVKM, per germline. The CDR3 sequence is 16 residues long. As processed by the authors: Amplification with reference gene primers provided the estimates of nucleated cell counts. Libraries were prepared by immunoSEQ multiplex PCR; TCRdb keeps only in-frame clonotypes and omits some of them. The V and J calls and clone size come from that table; D and trimming were worked out from the DNA. The top ten clones hold roughly 3.2% of a sample with under 90,000 clones, 87% of them seen once. Patients at the Seattle site were enrolled during active infection and followed longitudinally.

The rearrangement uses TRBV28 and TRBJ2-2; 9 bases align to TRBD2. Material: peripheral blood. This clonotype was sampled from a woman between 50 and 59 years old with COVID-19, enrolled during active disease. Here the CDR3 DNA reads TGTGCCAGCAGTTGGCTAGCGGGGAGAAACACCGGGGAGCTGTTTTTT. Translation: CASSWLAGRNTGELFF.